Listed here are 10 T cell receptor beta chains from one sample, sequenced in a study of patients and donors after allogeneic stem cell transplantation. TCRdb passed the RT-PCR reads through MiXCR, listing each CDR3 protein once. Of about 160,000 distinct CDR3 sequences in the sample, roughly 24% were seen once. The material sequenced was blood, either unsorted or a sorted T cell fraction (not recorded which). Every receptor here comes from a human donor who was either an allogeneic HSCT recipient or a stem cell or donor lymphocyte infusion donor (not recorded which). It is not recorded whose cells these are; they may come from a transplant donor.

The chain combines TRBV5-4 with TRBJ2-7; 11 bases align to TRBD2. V shed 1 base and J 4 bases; nucleotides not matched to a gene: 16. This CDR3 has 19 residues. CDR1 is SGHNT, CDR2 YYREEE, per germline (reference sequence). CDR3 residues: CASSLILLAGGGMVYEQYF. The CDR3 DNA is TGTGCCAGCAGCTTGATTCTTCTAGCGGGAGGTGGGATGGTGTACGAGCAGTACTTC.

This clonotype was picked up a small number of times. V is TRBV12-3 or TRBV12-4 and J is TRBJ2-1; D not resolved. The length of the CDR3 is 13 residues. Trimming shortened V by 4 bases and J by 9 bases, and 13 bases separated the two germline ends. CDR3 in DNA: TGTGCCAGCAGTTCCACCGGGCGAGGTGAGCAGTTCTTC. Residues: CASSSTGRGEQFF.

This clonotype has at least ten counts. The chain employs TRBV29-1 and TRBJ1-4, with D perhaps TRBD1 (5 bases). Germline values: CDR1 SQVTM, CDR2 ANQGSEA. Trimming took off 0 bases at V and 3 bases at J, with 8 bases between the two ends. This CDR3 is 14 amino acids long. The CDR3 is CSVEDGAANEKLFF. The DNA of the CDR3 is TGCAGCGTTGAAGATGGGGCGGCTAATGAAAAACTGTTTTTT.

This clonotype showed up just a few times. The CDR3 DNA reads TGTGCCAGCAGCTTAGCTATGGGTCTCGATCAGCCCCAGCATTTT. This sequence encodes CASSLAMGLDQPQHF. The chain is built from TRBV7-8 and TRBJ1-5; D gene uncertain. The CDR3 is made up of 15 amino acids. Germline V lookup: CDR1 SGHVS, CDR2 FQNEAQ. Trimming left V 0 bases short and J 5 bases short, with 11 bases between. Filled out from reference TRBV7-8 and TRBJ1-5, the complete variable domain reads GAGVSQSPRYKVAKRGQDVALRCDPISGHVSLFWYQQALGQGPEFLTYFQNEAQLDKSGLPSDRFFAERPEGSVSTLKIQRTQQEDSAVYLCASSLAMGLDQPQHFGDGTRLSIL.

This chain connects TRBV7-6 to TRBJ1-2, with D maybe TRBD1 (5 bases). The germline gives CDR1 SGHVS, CDR2 FNYEAQ. Trimming stripped 1 base from V and 4 bases from J, with 13 bases between. This CDR3 spans 15 amino acids. The CDR3 here is CASSLVAGIGYGYTF. In DNA, the CDR3 is TGTGCCAGCAGCTTAGTGGCAGGGATCGGCTATGGCTACACCTTC.

The chain recombines TRBV25-1 with TRBJ2-7; 7 bases align to TRBD1. The V segment lost 7 bases and the J segment 7 bases; nucleotides outside the gene matches: 7. The CDR3 is made up of 12 amino acids. The germline V gene has CDR1 MGHDK and CDR2 SYGVNS. The CDR3 spells CASTQDRVEQYF. Written as DNA, the CDR3 is TGTGCCAGCACCCAAGACAGGGTGGAGCAGTACTTC.

This clonotype was detected a few times. V usage is TRBV4-3 and J usage is TRBJ2-3, with 10 bases lining up with TRBD2. From germline, CDR1 is LGHNA and CDR2 YSLEER. This CDR3 comprises 18 residues. Unmatched junction bases numbered 10, after V lost 1 base and J lost 3 bases. CDR3 sequence: CASSQVKSGLAKTDTQYF. CDR3 DNA: TGCGCCAGCAGCCAAGTTAAATCGGGACTAGCGAAGACAGATACGCAGTATTTT.

This clonotype has only a few counts. This rearrangement joins TRBV6-6 to TRBJ1-2; D is undetermined. CDR3 length equals 9 residues. Germline V lookup: CDR1 MNHNY, CDR2 SVGAGI (reference sequence). Trimming took 5 bases from V and 6 from J, leaving 1 base between them. The DNA of the CDR3 is TGTGCCAGCAGTGATGGCTACACCTTC. Protein product: CASSDGYTF.

The chain employs TRBV7-2 and TRBJ2-3; tentatively, D is TRBD1 or TRBD2 (5 bases each). Trimming took off 5 bases at V and 4 bases at J, with 13 bases between the two ends. The CDR3 totals 14 residues. From germline, CDR1 is SGHTA and CDR2 FQGNSA. CDR3 sequence reads: CASSTRGGPDTQYF. DNA of the CDR3: TGTGCCAGCAGCACCCGTGGGGGTCCAGATACGCAGTATTTT.

The chain joins TRBV7-2 to TRBJ2-5, with 7 positions matching TRBD1. CDR3 length equals 13 residues. The germline gives CDR1 SGHTA, CDR2 FQGNSA. V lost 5 bases to trimming and J lost 5 bases; unmatched junction nucleotides: 5. CDR3 sequence: CASSPGQVETQYF. The CDR3 DNA reads TGTGCCAGCAGCCCCGGACAGGTTGAGACCCAGTACTTC.